This record covers a single T cell receptor beta chain. Using immunoSEQ multiplex PCR, the repertoire was profiled, and TCRdb retains in-frame clones only, with some absent. The table lists a few hundred thousand clones, 90% of them singletons, with over 12% in the top ten. These data are taken from a study of blood T cell repertoires in COVID-19. The overall study: Samples of COVID-19 (acute and convalescent) were obtained from the United States, Italy and Spain. PBMCs, B-cell-depleted T cells, or T cells were the source of the cDNA or gDNA that made up the material.

All enrollees were about 18 to 89 years old and from fewer than 30 US areas. Within 2 weeks before study entry, exposed participants met a COVID-19 case. This CDR3 has 17 residues. Between the trimmed V and J ends, which lost 10 bases and 7 bases, there was a span of 31 bases. CDR1 is MRHNA, CDR2 SNTAGT, per germline. This clonotype was sampled from a man in his thirties or forties who had been exposed to COVID-19. Sequencing was carried out using PBMCs or T cells enriched from blood (not recorded which). V is TRBV6-4 and J is TRBJ2-5; perhaps TRBD1 as D (6 bases). CDR3 DNA sequence: TGTGCCACCACCCTCTCCGGGACAAATAGAGTTCTCGGGACCCAGTACTTC. Its protein product is CATTLSGTNRVLGTQYF.